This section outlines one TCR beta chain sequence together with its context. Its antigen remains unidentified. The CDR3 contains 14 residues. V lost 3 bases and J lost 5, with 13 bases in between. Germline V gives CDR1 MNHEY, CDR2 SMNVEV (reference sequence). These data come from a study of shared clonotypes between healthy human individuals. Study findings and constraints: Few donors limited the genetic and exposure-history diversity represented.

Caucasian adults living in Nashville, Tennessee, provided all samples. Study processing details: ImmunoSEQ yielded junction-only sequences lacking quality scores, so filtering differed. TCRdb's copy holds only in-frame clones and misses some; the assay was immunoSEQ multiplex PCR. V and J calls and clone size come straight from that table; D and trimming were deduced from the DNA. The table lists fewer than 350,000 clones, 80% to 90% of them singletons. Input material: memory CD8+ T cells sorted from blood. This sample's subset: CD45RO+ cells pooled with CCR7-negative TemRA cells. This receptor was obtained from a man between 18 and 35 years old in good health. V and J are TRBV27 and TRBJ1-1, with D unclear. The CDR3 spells CASSFRGLGTEAFF. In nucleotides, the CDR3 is TGTGCCAGCAGTTTCCGAGGGCTGGGGACTGAAGCTTTCTTT.